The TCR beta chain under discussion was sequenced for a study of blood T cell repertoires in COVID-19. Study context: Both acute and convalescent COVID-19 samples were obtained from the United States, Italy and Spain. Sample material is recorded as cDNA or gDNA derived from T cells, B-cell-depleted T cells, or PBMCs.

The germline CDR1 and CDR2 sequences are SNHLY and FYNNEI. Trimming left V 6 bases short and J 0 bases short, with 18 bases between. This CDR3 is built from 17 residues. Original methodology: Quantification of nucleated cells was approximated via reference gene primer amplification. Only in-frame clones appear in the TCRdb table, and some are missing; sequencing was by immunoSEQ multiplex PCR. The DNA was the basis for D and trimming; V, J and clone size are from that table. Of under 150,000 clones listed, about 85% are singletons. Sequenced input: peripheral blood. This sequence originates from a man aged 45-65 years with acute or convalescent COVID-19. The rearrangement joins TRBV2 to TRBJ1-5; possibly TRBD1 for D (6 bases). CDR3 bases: TGTGCCAGCAGGGATGATCGGGGGGCGTATAGCAATCAGCCCCAGCATTTT. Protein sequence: CASRDDRGAYSNQPQHF.